This TCR beta chain is from a study of blood T cell repertoires in COVID-19. Background on the study: Samples representing acute and convalescent COVID-19 were sourced from the United States, Italy and Spain. The analysed material was cDNA or gDNA that came from T cells, B-cell-depleted T cells, or PBMCs.

Only in-frame clones appear in the TCRdb table, and some are missing; sequencing was by immunoSEQ multiplex PCR. The sample contains over 30,000 clones, 91% of which appear only once. Sequencing used peripheral blood. The sequence derives from a human donor in a cohort sampled during active COVID-19.

The DNA for the CDR3 is TGTGCCACCAGTGAAGCAGGGGGTGGCGGGGAGCTGTTTTTT. Protein: CATSEAGGGGELFF. V gene TRBV24-1 combines with J gene TRBJ2-2; 7 bases align to TRBD1. V lost 4 bases to trimming and J lost 7 bases; unmatched junction nucleotides: 5. Germline V gives CDR1 KGHDR, CDR2 SFDVKD. This CDR3 is 14 amino acids long.